Listed here is a single TCR beta chain. Profiling relied on immunoSEQ multiplex PCR, and the TCRdb table lists in-frame clones only, not all of them. Of under 45,000 clones listed, just under 80% are singletons. V was clipped by 5 bases and J by 5 bases; unmatched bases: 8. CDR3 size: 14 residues. Germline values: CDR1 SGHTA, CDR2 FQGNSA. This specimen belongs to a study of OX40 agonist ivuxolimab in advanced cancers. Study-wide context: Of mixed ages from about 20 to 80 and averaging 60 years, the group was around 78% male.

This TCR derives from an adult with an advanced solid tumor such as melanoma, head and neck, liver or kidney cancer. V usage is TRBV7-2 and J usage is TRBJ2-5; 7 positions match TRBD2. Sample: CD4+ or CD8+ T cells sorted from blood, taken in a trial of the OX40 agonist ivuxolimab. The CDR3 sequence: CASSPGLGLETQYF. The CDR3 DNA is TGTGCCAGCAGCCCCGGACTAGGGCTTGAGACCCAGTACTTC. Combining the CDR3 with reference TRBV7-2 and TRBJ2-5 gives the whole variable domain GAGVSQSPSNKVTEKGKDVELRCDPISGHTALYWYRQSLGQGLEFLIYFQGNSAPDKSGLPSDRFSAERTGGSVSTLTIQRTQQEDSAVYLCASSPGLGLETQYFGPGTRLLVL.